This T cell receptor (beta chain) was sequenced in a study of radiotherapy plus CTLA-4 blockade in lung cancer. Regarding the study as a whole: Interferon-beta, together with early blood T cell clone dynamics, reportedly best predicted response.

This clone turned up a few times. Its cognate antigen is unknown. The protocol was immunoSEQ multiplex PCR, while the TCRdb copy is restricted to in-frame clones and leaves out a portion. The repertoire holds 90,000 or so clones, approximately 86% seen once, with more than 2% in the top ten. The starting material was peripheral blood, obtained from a patient treated with radiotherapy plus ipilimumab. This clonotype was sampled from a human donor with non-small cell lung cancer who had a partial response to radiotherapy plus ipilimumab.

The CDR3 protein is CASSFVRGLNTIYF. CDR3 bases: TGTGCCAGCAGTTTCGTGAGGGGGCTTAACACCATATATTTT. The V call is TRBV28, the J call TRBJ1-3, with TRBD1 identical over 7 bases. The CDR3 is 14 residues long. Unmatched junction bases numbered 6, after V lost 3 bases and J lost 7 bases. CDR1 is MDHEN, CDR2 SYDVKM, per germline.